This T cell receptor beta chain was profiled in a study of shared clonotypes between healthy human individuals. Overall study context: Per donor, three plates held CD4 naive cells, three held CD4 memory, two held CD8 naive and one held CD8 memory.

Points from the study as a whole: When compared with the clonotypes that were shared by all four sorted-subset donors, the non-shared clonotypes turned out to have lower generation probabilities.

This CDR3 region has 11 residues. Germline V gene data show CDR1 as SGHTA and CDR2 as FQGNSA. V was trimmed by 6 bases and J by 9 bases, leaving 11 bases between them. This clone came up a few times. Its cognate antigen is unknown. Sequenced by immunoSEQ multiplex PCR; TCRdb stores in-frame clones only, minus some. Among roughly 2.5 million clones listed, 90% to 95% were seen once. The source material was naive CD4+ T cells sorted from blood. Subset in this sample: CD45RA+ positively selected. V usage is TRBV7-2 and J usage is TRBJ2-5; the D gene is possibly TRBD2 (5 bases). The origin of this receptor is a man younger than 35 in good health. In nucleotides, the CDR3 is TGTGCCAGCAGTACGGGGTTGGCCCAGTACTTC. It codes for CASSTGLAQYF.